This T cell receptor (beta chain) was profiled in a study of T-cell reconstitution after alpha-beta-depleted transplantation in children. Findings and limits, study-wide: Several hundred expanded graft clones reportedly gave rise to the alpha-beta T cells present about two months after transplant.

This CDR3 is built from 14 residues. Losses at the gene ends were 7 bases for V and 0 bases for J; bases not matched to a gene: 4. Germline V gene sequence: CDR1 SGHVS, CDR2 FQNEAQ. Using unique molecular identifiers, the investigators prepared the TCRbeta library. TCRdb passed the PCR reads through MiXCR, listing each CDR3 protein once. The sample holds some 130,000 distinct CDR3 sequences, roughly 10% seen once. As concerns this clonotype: Its antigen is currently unknown.

The sequence was collected from a girl less than two years old who had a stem cell transplant for combined immunodeficiency, so the T cells may come from the graft donor. The sequencing used PBMCs, mostly from graft donor cells, collected 180 days after TCRalphabeta/CD19-depleted stem cell transplant. The J gene is TRBJ2-3, the V gene TRBV7-8; 7 nucleotides align to TRBD2. The CDR3 DNA sequence: TGTGCCAGCACCTGGGGGGGTAGCACAGATACGCAGTATTTT. This translates into CASTWGGSTDTQYF.